These 22 T cell receptor beta chains were all obtained from the same sample, sequenced in a study of cytomegalovirus exposure and HLA in healthy donors. With 60 Vbeta and 13 Jbeta primers, the PCR was carried out. The protocol was immunoSEQ multiplex PCR, while the TCRdb copy is restricted to in-frame clones and leaves out a portion. Seen here are roughly 70,000 clones, around 81% observed once, and the top ten hold about 5.7%. What was sequenced was PBMCs. The receptor source for this set is a man in his fifties or sixties in good health and CMV-seronegative.

Notes on this clone: One junction end does not reproduce the germline sequence, and a read error may be involved. This chain links TRBV18 with TRBJ1-2; 9 bases are a match to TRBD1. The CDR3 loop spans 13 amino acids. Germline CDR1 KGHSH, CDR2 LQKENI. The CDR3 DNA follows: TGTGCCAGCTCACAAGGGACAGGGAATGGCCACACCTTC. Protein sequence: CASSQGTGNGHTF.

The chain recombines TRBV5-5 with TRBJ2-1; unclear D gene. Trimming took off 2 bases at V and 0 bases at J, with 3 bases between the two ends. In germline, CDR1 is SGHKS, CDR2 YYEKEE (reference sequence). This CDR3 is 13 amino acids long. CDR3 residues: CASSFNSYNEQFF. The CDR3 region has the DNA TGTGCCAGCAGCTTTAACTCCTACAATGAGCAGTTCTTC.

The chain joins TRBV10-1 to TRBJ1-2, with D unclear. The CDR3 covers 12 residues. Trimming shortened V by 6 bases and J by 4 bases, and 9 bases separated the two germline ends. Per the germline V gene, CDR1 is WNHNN and CDR2 is SYGVQD (reference sequence). In nucleotides, the CDR3 is TGCGCCAGCAGCGGAGCCTCCTATGGCTACACCTTC. Its translation: CASSGASYGYTF.

The chain joins TRBV7-2 to TRBJ2-2; D is uncertain. The germline V and J ends were trimmed by 1 base and 1 base, with 4 bases remaining between them. Germline loops: CDR1 SGHTA, CDR2 FQGNSA. The length of the CDR3 is 14 residues. CDR3 nucleotide sequence: TGTGCCAGCAGCTTAGGCGTGAACACCGGGGAGCTGTTTTTT. Protein product: CASSLGVNTGELFF.

This clone was observed a single time. The rearrangement uses TRBV30 and TRBJ1-1; D remains ambiguous. CDR1 GTSNPN and CDR2 SVGIG come from the germline V gene (reference sequence). Trimming removed 3 bases from V and 4 bases from J, with 9 bases in between. This CDR3 is 12 amino acids long. Here the CDR3 reads CAWRFGSTEAFF. For the CDR3, the DNA is TGTGCCTGGAGATTTGGGAGCACTGAAGCTTTCTTT.

V is TRBV5-1 and J is TRBJ2-7; 8 bases fit TRBD1. Germline V gene sequence: CDR1 SGHRS, CDR2 YFSETQ. The CDR3 loop spans 15 amino acids. V gave up 5 bases and J gave up 3 bases; unmatched junction bases: 10. CDR3 nucleotides: TGCGCCAGCAGAGGTACGGGACAGGCGTACTACGAGCAGTACTTC. As protein: CASRGTGQAYYEQYF.

This clone was seen only once. This rearrangement joins TRBV5-6 to TRBJ1-4; 7 positions agree with TRBD1. The CDR3 has 16 amino acids. J lost 0 bases, V lost 4 bases, and 6 bases had no gene match. Looked up from germline, CDR1 is SGHDT and CDR2 is YYEEEE. CDR3 residues: CASSELDRATNEKLFF. The DNA for the CDR3 is TGTGCCAGCAGCGAGCTTGACAGGGCAACTAATGAAAAACTGTTTTTT.

This clone was recorded a few times. CDR3 amino acids: CASSPRSEAFF. Written as DNA, the CDR3 is TGTGCCAGCAGCCCTCGGAGTGAAGCTTTCTTT. The genes are TRBV9 and TRBJ1-1; D gene unclear. The ends were cut back, 4 bases at V and 7 bases at J, with 8 bases in the middle. Germline lookup yields CDR1 SGDLS and CDR2 YYNGEE. The CDR3 consists of 11 residues.

This clone has a single count. V is TRBV5-8 and J is TRBJ2-5; 9 nucleotides agree with TRBD1. This CDR3 spans 16 amino acids. V lost 0 bases to trimming and J lost 4 bases; unmatched junction nucleotides: 7. CDR1 is SGHTS, CDR2 YDEGEE, per germline. In DNA, the CDR3 is TGTGCCAGCAGCTTGGGTGGGACAGGGTTAGGAGAGACCCAGTACTTC. This gives the protein CASSLGGTGLGETQYF.

This clone was seen more than once but under ten times. This rearrangement joins TRBV27 to TRBJ1-2; 9 bases are a match to TRBD1. V shed 3 bases, J shed 7 bases, and the junction held 12 bases outside the gene matches. Germline V lookup: CDR1 MNHEY, CDR2 SMNVEV (reference sequence). The CDR3 has 16 amino acids. The CDR3 sequence is CASSFAGTGLLAGYTF. CDR3 nucleotide sequence: TGTGCCAGCAGTTTCGCCGGGACAGGGCTCCTCGCTGGCTACACCTTC.

This rearrangement joins TRBV28 to TRBJ1-2; no firm D call. V was cut by 5 bases and J by 8 bases, with 18 bases left in between. Germline CDR1 reads MDHEN; CDR2 reads SYDVKM. This CDR3 comprises 14 residues. CDR3 protein: CASSLSAGMRGYTF. The DNA for the CDR3 is TGTGCCAGCAGTCTATCGGCGGGCATGAGGGGCTACACCTTC.

This clone was counted a single time. The rearrangement joins TRBV7-7 to TRBJ2-3; weak D call: TRBD1 (6 bases). The germline V gene has CDR1 SSHAT and CDR2 FNYEAQ (reference sequence). This CDR3 is built from 15 residues. The CDR3 loop is CASSTGTPSTDTQYF. For the CDR3, the DNA is TGTGCTAGCTCCACCGGGACACCTAGCACAGATACGCAGTATTTT.

The rearrangement joins TRBV10-2 to TRBJ1-2, with 7 bases aligning to TRBD1. The length of the CDR3 is 14 residues. From germline, CDR1 is WSHSY and CDR2 SAAADI. With V trimmed by 4 bases and J by 8 bases, 10 bases remained unmatched. For the CDR3, the DNA is TGCGCCAGCAGTGGGGACAGCCATATCGACGGCTACACCTTC. Encoded protein: CASSGDSHIDGYTF.

CDR3 amino acids: CATRPGLASHEQYF. CDR3 DNA: TGTGCCACTAGACCGGGACTAGCGTCCCACGAGCAGTACTTC. The chain is built from TRBV2 and TRBJ2-7; 10 nucleotides line up with TRBD2. The CDR3 spans 14 residues. Germline lookup yields CDR1 SNHLY and CDR2 FYNNEI. Trimming cost V 10 bases and J 5 bases; bases outside gene matches: 11.

This clone has a handful of counts. V gene TRBV11-2 combines with J gene TRBJ2-1; 11 bases map to TRBD2. CDR1 and CDR2 (germline): SGHAT, FQNNGV. CDR3 length: 16 amino acids. Germline trimming cut 5 bases from V and 6 bases from J; bases unmatched to any gene: 9. CDR3 DNA sequence: TGTGCCAGCAGCAACTTAGCGGGAGGGCCGGGCAATGAGCAGTTCTTC. Amino acids: CASSNLAGGPGNEQFF.

This rearrangement joins TRBV6-5 to TRBJ2-1, with 9 positions matching TRBD2. Trimming took 5 bases from V and 8 from J; bases not matched to a gene: 7. Germline-derived CDR1 and CDR2 are MNHEY and SVGAGI. This CDR3 region has 14 residues. CDR3 residues: CASSPGLARDEQFF. The CDR3 DNA reads as TGTGCCAGCAGTCCGGGACTAGCTCGGGATGAGCAGTTCTTC.

The chain uses TRBV28 and TRBJ2-7; D possibly corresponds to TRBD2 (5 bases). The V gene's germline CDR1 is MDHEN and CDR2 SYDVKM. The CDR3 runs to 15 residues. The V gene lost 6 bases and the J gene lost 2 bases, with 17 bases spanning the gap. The CDR3 nucleotides are TGTGCCAGCAGCTCCCTCTTCCGACTACCCTACGAGCAGTACTTC. Protein sequence: CASSSLFRLPYEQYF.

The chain carries TRBV5-1 and TRBJ2-1, with 8 bases matching TRBD1. The J segment lost 9 bases and the V segment lost 4 bases, leaving 9 bases of the junction unmatched. Germline CDR1 reads SGHRS; CDR2 reads YFSETQ. The CDR3 totals 14 residues. The CDR3 DNA is TGCGCCAGCAGCCCACGGACAGGGCCGACTGAGCAGTTCTTC. Protein sequence: CASSPRTGPTEQFF.

This chain connects TRBV7-6 to TRBJ2-3; TRBD2 agrees at 14 bases. This CDR3 comprises 14 residues. CDR1 SGHVS and CDR2 FNYEAQ come from the germline V gene. The ends lost 2 bases at V and 13 bases at J; junction bases unmatched: 5. The chain's CDR3 is CASSLRTSGGLKYF. Written as DNA, the CDR3 is TGTGCCAGCAGCTTACGGACTAGCGGGGGGCTTAAGTATTTT.

This chain links TRBV30 with TRBJ2-2; D not resolved. Germline V gene data show CDR1 as GTSNPN and CDR2 as SVGIG (reference sequence). The CDR3 is made up of 12 amino acids. The V gene lost 0 bases and the J gene lost 7 bases, with 6 bases spanning the gap. CDR3: CAWSVFRGELFF. The CDR3 bases are TGTGCCTGGAGTGTCTTCCGCGGGGAGCTGTTTTTT.

Of note for this clone: Other DNA sequences in this specimen translate into the identical CDR3. The V and J genes are TRBV9 and TRBJ1-2; maybe TRBD1 (6 bases). CDR1 and CDR2 (germline): SGDLS, YYNGEE. The CDR3 runs 12 residues. Trimming removed 0 bases from V and 7 bases from J, with 7 bases in between. CDR3 bases: TGTGCCAGCAGCGTAGGAGGGGGTGGCTACACCTTC. Residues: CASSVGGGGYTF.

The genes are TRBV5-6 and TRBJ2-7; a possible D gene is TRBD2 (6 bases). The V and J ends lost 0 bases and 0 bases respectively, with 10 bases between them. Germline CDR1 and CDR2: SGHDT and YYEEEE. This CDR3 has 15 residues. The CDR3 bases are TGTGCCAGCAGCTTGGCAGGAGGGTACTCCTACGAGCAGTACTTC. It yields the protein CASSLAGGYSYEQYF.